One sample yielded the 20 T cell receptor beta chains listed below, sequenced in a study of chemoradiotherapy in HPV16-positive cancers. Clones were read by immunoSEQ multiplex PCR, and TCRdb kept only the in-frame ones, dropping some. The top ten hold 4.5% to 5% of the sample, which has tens of thousands of clones, roughly 84% seen once. The source was blood, collected from a patient who underwent chemoradiotherapy. The receptor source for this set is a human donor with HPV-associated anogenital cancer.

The chain employs TRBV6-6 and TRBJ2-7, with D uncertain. V lost 5 bases, J lost 10 bases, and 18 bases lay in between. Germline CDR1 is MNHNY and CDR2 is SVGAGI (reference sequence). The CDR3 runs 13 residues. The CDR3 spells CASSPSGRLDQYF. As DNA, the CDR3 is TGTGCCAGCAGTCCGTCCGGTCGGTTAGATCAGTACTTC.

The V gene is TRBV11-2, the J gene TRBJ2-3; TRBD2 matches at 7 bases. The CDR3 loop spans 15 amino acids. The trim removed 8 bases at V and 4 bases at J, leaving 12 bases unmatched. Germline-derived CDR1 and CDR2 are SGHAT and FQNNGV. The CDR3 spells CASLEELGGADTQYF. The CDR3, as DNA: TGTGCCAGCCTTGAAGAGCTGGGGGGGGCAGATACGCAGTATTTT.

This chain uses TRBV5-1 with TRBJ1-4; a weak D match, TRBD1 (5 bases). Trimming left V 6 bases short and J 7 bases short, with 13 bases between. CDR3 length equals 13 residues. Germline V gene sequence: CDR1 SGHRS, CDR2 YFSETQ. CDR3 region: CASNPGLGEKLFF. In nucleotides, the CDR3 is TGCGCCAGCAACCCGGGACTGGGTGAAAAACTGTTTTTT.

The V call is TRBV4-3, the J call TRBJ2-7, with 7 bases identical to TRBD2. Germline V gene sequence: CDR1 LGHNA, CDR2 YSLEER. The CDR3 is made up of 15 amino acids. Trimming removed 0 bases from V and 7 bases from J; junction bases left unmatched: 9. In DNA, the CDR3 is TGCGCCAGCAGCCAAGATCAAGCGGGGCCCGAAGAGCAGTACTTC. It is translated as CASSQDQAGPEEQYF.

The rearrangement uses TRBV16 and TRBJ2-5; 13 positions agree with TRBD2. This CDR3 has 17 amino acids. From germline, CDR1 is KGHSY and CDR2 FQNENV. V dropped 2 bases and J dropped 2; count of bases not matched to a gene: 5. In nucleotides, the CDR3 is TGTGCCAGCAGCCAAAGACTAGCGGGGGGTCTTCAAGAGACCCAGTACTTC. It specifies CASSQRLAGGLQETQYF.

The V and J genes are TRBV18 and TRBJ1-1, with D possibly matching TRBD1 (6 bases). There are 15 residues in the CDR3. Germline CDR1 reads KGHSH; CDR2 reads LQKENI. V was pared by 2 bases and J by 1 base, with 11 bases between. The CDR3 DNA sequence: TGTGCCAGCTCACCAGACAGGACTTCGAACACTGAAGCTTTCTTT. Translated: CASSPDRTSNTEAFF.

J is TRBJ2-5 and V is TRBV12-5; TRBD2 aligns across 7 bases. The J call may be in error: the DNA end matches TRBJ2-7 better. There are 16 residues in the CDR3. The germline V gene has CDR1 LGHNT and CDR2 FRNRAP. CDR3 sequence reads: CASGLVPTSRSYEQYF. The CDR3 bases are TGTGCTAGTGGTTTGGTACCGACTAGCCGATCCTACGAGCAGTACTTC.

This chain links TRBV5-5 with TRBJ2-7, with 8 bases identical to TRBD1. V was pared by 4 bases and J by 2 bases, with 11 bases of the junction left unmatched. Germline loops: CDR1 SGHKS, CDR2 YYEKEE (reference sequence). CDR3 size: 16 residues. Here the CDR3 DNA reads TGTGCCAGCAGCAGTGGGGCTTGGACAGGGACCTACGAGCAGTACTTC. Residues: CASSSGAWTGTYEQYF.

This sequence joins TRBV18 and TRBJ1-6; D gene unclear. Germline V lookup: CDR1 KGHSH, CDR2 LQKENI. V lost 3 bases and J lost 5, with 11 bases in between. There are 15 residues in the CDR3. The CDR3 DNA sequence: TGTGCCAGCTCACCGACGGATTTCCATAATTCACCCCTCCACTTT. It yields the protein CASSPTDFHNSPLHF.

J is TRBJ1-4 and V is TRBV5-1, with 10 bases matching TRBD1. After removal of 3 bases from V and 8 bases from J, the junction contained 4 bases not matched to a gene. This CDR3 contains 14 residues. Germline V gene lookup returns CDR1 SGHRS and CDR2 YFSETQ. The CDR3 region is CASSSGQGTEKLFF. The DNA for the CDR3 is TGCGCCAGCAGCTCGGGACAGGGGACGGAAAAACTGTTTTTT.

In its sample, this clone was seen once. The chain has TRBV7-8 and TRBJ2-7; no clear D gene. This CDR3 is 13 amino acids long. Trimming left V 5 bases short and J 1 base short, with 9 bases between. Germline values: CDR1 SGHVS, CDR2 FQNEAQ. The CDR3 is CASSLLRSYEQYF. Here the CDR3 DNA reads TGTGCCAGCAGCCTACTCCGTTCCTACGAGCAGTACTTC.

The table lists this clone with a few counts. CDR3 loop: CASSPGTGNEQFF. CDR3 DNA sequence: TGTGCCAGCAGCCCCGGGACAGGGAATGAGCAGTTCTTC. The V gene is TRBV5-4, the J gene TRBJ2-1; 9 bases are a match to TRBD1. CDR3 length equals 13 residues. Looked up from germline, CDR1 is SGHNT and CDR2 is YYREEE (reference sequence). V lost 4 bases and J lost 7; bases outside the gene matches: 3.

This clone was observed once. This chain connects TRBV15 to TRBJ2-6; tentative D call: TRBD2 (6 bases). The CDR3 totals 18 residues. Trimming shortened V by 5 bases and J by 0 bases, and 17 bases separated the two germline ends. Germline V gene data show CDR1 as LNHNV and CDR2 as YYDKDF (reference sequence). The CDR3 region is CATSWIAGPLSGANVLTF. The CDR3, as DNA: TGTGCCACCAGCTGGATTGCGGGGCCCCTCTCTGGGGCCAACGTCCTGACTTTC.

As DNA, the CDR3 is TGTGCCAGCAGCTTGCTTGGGACAGGGGTTGGAGATACGCAGTATTTT. Residues: CASSLLGTGVGDTQYF. The chain combines TRBV7-6 with TRBJ2-3, with TRBD1 matching 10 bases. This CDR3 is built from 16 residues. Germline CDR1 and CDR2: SGHVS and FNYEAQ. Trimming removed 3 bases from V and 5 bases from J; junction bases left unmatched: 8.

The rearrangement joins TRBV18 to TRBJ2-5; tentatively, D is TRBD2 (5 bases). The germline V and J ends were trimmed by 1 base and 1 base, with 7 bases remaining between them. CDR1 KGHSH and CDR2 LQKENI come from the germline V gene. CDR3 size: 14 residues. The CDR3 loop reads CASSPLTTQETQYF. CDR3 in DNA: TGTGCCAGCTCACCACTGACTACCCAAGAGACCCAGTACTTC.

The chain employs TRBV30 and TRBJ1-5, with D unresolved. V was clipped by 1 base and J by 0 bases, with 4 bases between them. CDR3 length: 13 amino acids. Germline V gene data show CDR1 as GTSNPN and CDR2 as SVGIG (reference sequence). The CDR3 spells CAWSGDSNQPQHF. CDR3 DNA: TGTGCCTGGAGTGGGGATAGCAATCAGCCCCAGCATTTT.

This clone has a handful of counts. The chain links TRBV11-2 to TRBJ1-1; D is unclear. The ends were cut back, 5 bases at V and 1 base at J, with 11 bases in the middle. This CDR3 spans 14 amino acids. Per the germline V gene, CDR1 is SGHAT and CDR2 is FQNNGV. The CDR3 region is CASSLAIGNTEAFF. The CDR3 nucleotides read TGTGCCAGCAGCCTGGCGATAGGGAACACTGAAGCTTTCTTT.

This clone was seen a handful of times. The chain couples TRBV29-1 to TRBJ2-3, with D uncertain. This CDR3 is built from 13 residues. Trimming stripped 6 bases from V and 2 bases from J, with 12 bases between. Germline assignment: CDR1 SQVTM and CDR2 ANQGSEA. The CDR3 nucleotides read TGCAGCGTCGCCGGGCAGTACACAGATACGCAGTATTTT. This codes for CSVAGQYTDTQYF.

The genes are TRBV5-6 and TRBJ2-7, with 9 nucleotides matching TRBD1. CDR1 and CDR2 from the germline V gene are SGHDT and YYEEEE. CDR3 size: 13 residues. Trimming removed 4 bases from V and 5 bases from J; junction bases left unmatched: 4. The CDR3 region is CASSRQGVDEQYF. The DNA for the CDR3 is TGTGCCAGCAGCCGACAGGGGGTCGACGAGCAGTACTTC.

This rearrangement joins TRBV21-1 to TRBJ2-1; the DNA was not compared with TRBD1, the D call given in the table. TRBV21-1 is described as a pseudogene. The CDR3 spans 16 residues. CDR3 DNA: TGTGCCAGCAGGTTTCATCCGCCCCAGGGTATCGATGAGCAGTTCTTC. Residues: CASRFHPPQGIDEQFF.